This TCR beta chain was observed in a study of cytomegalovirus exposure and HLA in healthy donors. Study-wide context: Sequencing of some 190 million T cells in an earlier analysis found roughly 120 million unique TCR beta sequences. General observations from the study: Available immune exposure information was restricted to CMV serostatus only. The authors listed around 150 TCR beta chains as cytomegalovirus-associated. For TCR beta chains, V- and J-gene trimming was later linked to a missense DCLRE1C variant.

The study ran its PCR with 60 Vbeta and 13 Jbeta primers. Clones were sequenced by immunoSEQ multiplex PCR, and TCRdb holds only the in-frame ones, with some missing. The sample shows around 31,000 clones, more than 55% of them seen only once. The CDR3 is 14 amino acids. The V gene end was trimmed by 4 bases and the J gene end by 9 bases; junction bases not matched to a gene: 9. Germline V lookup: CDR1 SGHVS, CDR2 FNYEAQ. Remarks on this clone: The antigen is undetermined.

V gene TRBV7-6 combines with J gene TRBJ2-1, with TRBD2 identical over 7 bases. The sample comprised PBMCs. This clonotype was obtained from a male donor in good health and CMV-seropositive. This chain's CDR3 is CASSSYAGGGEQFF. The CDR3 nucleotides are TGTGCCAGCAGCTCATATGCAGGCGGGGGTGAGCAGTTCTTC.